This T cell receptor beta chain originates from a study of kidney transplant recipient with SARS-CoV-2 infection. After removal of 3 bases from V and 8 bases from J, the junction contained 11 bases not matched to a gene. This CDR3 has 16 amino acids. Per the germline V gene, CDR1 is MDHEN and CDR2 is SYDVKM. TCRdb independently ran MiXCR on the reads; one entry per CDR3 protein. The table has some 220,000 distinct CDR3 sequences, around 28% seen once. This clonotype was detected only a few times. J is TRBJ2-1 and V is TRBV28; 9 nucleotides align to TRBD1. This specimen was a blood sample, taken at baseline and on day 111 from a kidney transplant recipient. This receptor was obtained from a male patient between 25 and 39 years old who had COVID-19 and was a kidney transplant recipient. Some T cells may arise from the graft donor. The CDR3 sequence: CASSFQQGARSDEQFF. The CDR3 region has the DNA TGTGCCAGCAGTTTCCAACAGGGGGCGAGGTCAGATGAGCAGTTCTTC.